This TCR beta chain was recorded in a study of post-analysis software for immune sequencing data. Points on this clonotype: No antigen is known for it.

Unique molecular identifiers tagged the TCR beta cDNA libraries. TCRdb called the PCR reads again in MiXCR, with one record for every CDR3 protein. The top ten clones hold roughly 4.5% of a sample with some 800,000 distinct CDR3 sequences, under 60% of them seen once. Germline V gene lookup returns CDR1 LGHNA and CDR2 YNFKEQ. There are 17 residues in the CDR3. Trimming at V came to 0 bases and at J to 1 base, leaving 4 bases not matched to a gene. Study results and limitations: Batch-mates among the samples co-clustered strongly by F measure. Controls showed lower frequencies than patients for roughly 5 TRBV segments, and TRBV5-6, TRBV5-1 and TRBV20-1 were among these.

The material sequenced was blood. This sequence originates from a girl aged 10 to 17 with multiple sclerosis. The chain carries TRBV4-2 and TRBJ1-5; 9 bases line up with TRBD1. The CDR3 region has the DNA TGTGCCAGCAGCCAAGAGGTAGGACAGGGGAGCAATCAGCCCCAGCATTTT. It specifies CASSQEVGQGSNQPQHF.